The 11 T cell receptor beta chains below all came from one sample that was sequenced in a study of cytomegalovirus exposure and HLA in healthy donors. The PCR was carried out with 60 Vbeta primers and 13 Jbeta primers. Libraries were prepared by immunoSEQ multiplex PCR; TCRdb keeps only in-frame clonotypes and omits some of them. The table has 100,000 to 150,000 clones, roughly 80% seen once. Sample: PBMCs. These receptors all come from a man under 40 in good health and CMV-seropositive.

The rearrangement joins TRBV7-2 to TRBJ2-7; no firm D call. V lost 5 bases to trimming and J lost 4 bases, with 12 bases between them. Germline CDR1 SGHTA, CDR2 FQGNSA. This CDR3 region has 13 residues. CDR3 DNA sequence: TGTGCCAGCAGCCTCCCTACCGTTTACGAGCAGTACTTC. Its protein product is CASSLPTVYEQYF.

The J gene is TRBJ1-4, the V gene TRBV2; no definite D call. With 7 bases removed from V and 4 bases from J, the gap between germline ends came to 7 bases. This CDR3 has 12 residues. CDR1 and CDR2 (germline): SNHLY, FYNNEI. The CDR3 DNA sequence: TGTGCCAGCATACGGAGTAATGAAAAACTGTTTTTT. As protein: CASIRSNEKLFF.

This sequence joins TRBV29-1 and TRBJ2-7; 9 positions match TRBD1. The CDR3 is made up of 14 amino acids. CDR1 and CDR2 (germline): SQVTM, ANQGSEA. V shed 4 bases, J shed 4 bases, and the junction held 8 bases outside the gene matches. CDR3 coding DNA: TGCAGCGTTGGGCCCACGACAGGGGGGTACGAGCAGTACTTC. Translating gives CSVGPTTGGYEQYF.

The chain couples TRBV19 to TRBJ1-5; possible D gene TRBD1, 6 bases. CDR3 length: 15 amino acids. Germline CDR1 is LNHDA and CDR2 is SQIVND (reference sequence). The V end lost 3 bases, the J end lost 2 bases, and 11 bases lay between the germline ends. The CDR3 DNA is TGTGCCAGTAGTATTCAGGGGCAGGGCAATCAGCCCCAGCATTTT. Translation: CASSIQGQGNQPQHF.

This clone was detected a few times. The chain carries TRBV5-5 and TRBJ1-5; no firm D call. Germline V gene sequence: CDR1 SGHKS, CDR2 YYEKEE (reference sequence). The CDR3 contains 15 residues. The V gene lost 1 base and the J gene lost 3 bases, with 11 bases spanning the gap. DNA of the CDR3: TGTGCCAGCAGCTTGCTTCCGGTGCTCAATCAGCCCCAGCATTTT. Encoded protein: CASSLLPVLNQPQHF. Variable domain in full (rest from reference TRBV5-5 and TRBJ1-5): DAGVTQSPTHLIKTRGQQVTLRCSPISGHKSVSWYQQVLGQGPQFIFQYYEKEERGRGNFPDRFSARQFPNYSSELNVNALLLGDSALYLCASSLLPVLNQPQHFGDGTRLSIL.

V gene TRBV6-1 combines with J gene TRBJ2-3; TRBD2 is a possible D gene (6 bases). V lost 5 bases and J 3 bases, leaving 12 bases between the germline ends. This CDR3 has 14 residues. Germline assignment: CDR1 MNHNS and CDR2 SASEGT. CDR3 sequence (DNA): TGTGCCAGCAGTTGGGAGGAGGGGACAGATACGCAGTATTTT. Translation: CASSWEEGTDTQYF.

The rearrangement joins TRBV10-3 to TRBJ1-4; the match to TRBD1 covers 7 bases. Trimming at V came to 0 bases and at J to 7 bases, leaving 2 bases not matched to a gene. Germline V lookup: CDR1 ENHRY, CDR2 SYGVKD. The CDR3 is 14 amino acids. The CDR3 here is CAISESGQAEKLFF. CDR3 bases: TGTGCCATCAGTGAGTCTGGACAGGCTGAAAAACTGTTTTTT.

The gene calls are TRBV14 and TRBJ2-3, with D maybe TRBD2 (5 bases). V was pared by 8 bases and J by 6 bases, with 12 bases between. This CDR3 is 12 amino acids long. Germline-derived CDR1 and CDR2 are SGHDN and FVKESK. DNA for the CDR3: TGTGCCAGCGGGAGCCTTCGTGATACGCAGTATTTT. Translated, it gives CASGSLRDTQYF.

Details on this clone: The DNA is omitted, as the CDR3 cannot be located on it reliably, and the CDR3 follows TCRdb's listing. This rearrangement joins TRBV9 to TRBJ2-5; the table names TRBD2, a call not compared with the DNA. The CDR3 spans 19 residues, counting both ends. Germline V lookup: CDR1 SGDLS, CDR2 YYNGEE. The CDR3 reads CASSVARGAVLENQETQHF.

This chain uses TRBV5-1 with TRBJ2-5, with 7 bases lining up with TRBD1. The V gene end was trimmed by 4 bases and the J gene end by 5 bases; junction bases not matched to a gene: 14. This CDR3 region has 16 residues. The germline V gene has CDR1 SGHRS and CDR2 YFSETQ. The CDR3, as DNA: TGCGCCAGCAGCCCCATCGGACAGGACGGGGAGGAGACCCAGTACTTC. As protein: CASSPIGQDGEETQYF.

The CDR3 DNA reads TGCGCCAGCAGCTTGGGTGGGAGGACTAATGAAAAACTGTTTTTT. Translation gives CASSLGGRTNEKLFF. The chain combines TRBV5-1 with TRBJ1-4, with no clear D. Trimming pared 0 bases from V and 2 bases from J, leaving 8 bases between. This CDR3 comprises 15 residues. The germline V gene encodes CDR1 SGHRS and CDR2 YFSETQ.